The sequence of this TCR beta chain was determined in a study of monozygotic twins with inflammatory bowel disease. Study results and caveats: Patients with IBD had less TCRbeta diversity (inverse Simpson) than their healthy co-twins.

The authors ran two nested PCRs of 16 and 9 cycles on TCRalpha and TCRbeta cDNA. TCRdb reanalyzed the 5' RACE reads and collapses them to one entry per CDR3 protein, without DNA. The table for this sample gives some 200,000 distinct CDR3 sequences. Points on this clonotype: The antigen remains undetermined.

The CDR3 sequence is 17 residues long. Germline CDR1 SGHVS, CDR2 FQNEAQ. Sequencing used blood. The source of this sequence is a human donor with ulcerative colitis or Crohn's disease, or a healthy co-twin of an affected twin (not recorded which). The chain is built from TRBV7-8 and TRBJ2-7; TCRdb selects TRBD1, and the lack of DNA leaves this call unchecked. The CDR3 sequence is CASSFSTGTENAYEQYF.